The 26 T cell receptor beta chains presented below share a single source sample, sequenced in a study of T cell changes during pregnancy in multiple sclerosis. The method was immunoSEQ multiplex PCR; TCRdb's version includes in-frame clones alone and lacks a portion of them. The table records some 70,000 clones, more than 85% of them present only once. The source was CD4+ T cells from peripheral blood mononuclear cells, collected in the third trimester of pregnancy. Receptor source: a female donor in good health, enrolled as a control in a pregnancy study.

This chain links TRBV5-4 with TRBJ2-1; 13 nucleotides match TRBD2. The V and J ends lost 0 bases and 9 bases, in that order; junction bases with no gene match: 6. In germline, CDR1 is SGHNT, CDR2 YYREEE (reference sequence). The length of the CDR3 is 16 residues. CDR3 sequence (DNA): TGTGCCAGCAGCTTGGGACTAGCGGGGGGAGCGGTTGAGCAGTTCTTC. Translated, it gives CASSLGLAGGAVEQFF.

V is TRBV5-1 and J is TRBJ2-5; D might be TRBD1 (6 bases). The CDR3 is 15 residues long. The V gene's germline CDR1 is SGHRS and CDR2 YFSETQ. V was trimmed by 0 bases and J by 0 bases, leaving 9 bases between them. The CDR3 DNA reads TGCGCCAGCAGCTTGGACAGGGCCAACCAAGAGACCCAGTACTTC. Its protein product is CASSLDRANQETQYF.

V usage is TRBV10-3 and J usage is TRBJ2-5; D unclear. The CDR3 covers 12 residues. Germline assignment: CDR1 ENHRY and CDR2 SYGVKD. The V gene lost 3 bases and the J gene lost 7 bases, with 9 bases spanning the gap. DNA of the CDR3: TGTGCCATCAGTGATCCTCAGGTGACCCAGTACTTC. As protein: CAISDPQVTQYF.

The rearrangement joins TRBV4-1 to TRBJ1-6; D is possibly TRBD1 (6 bases). Trimming stripped 1 base from V and 9 bases from J, with 13 bases between. Germline CDR1 is MGHRA and CDR2 is YSYEKL. This CDR3 spans 15 amino acids. CDR3 DNA: TGCGCCAGCAGCCAAGGAGTCCAGGGGAGTTCACCCCTCCACTTT. Protein product: CASSQGVQGSSPLHF.

The chain is built from TRBV4-2 and TRBJ1-2; no clear D. Looked up from germline, CDR1 is LGHNA and CDR2 is YNFKEQ. The germline V and J ends were trimmed by 0 bases and 2 bases, with 10 bases remaining between them. This CDR3 has 15 residues. CDR3 protein: CASSQDLYSNYGYTF. CDR3 nucleotides: TGTGCCAGCAGCCAAGATCTGTACAGCAACTATGGCTACACCTTC.

The CDR3 DNA is TGTGCCAGCAGCCCCCGAGGTAGGCCCACAGATACGCAGTATTTT. This sequence encodes CASSPRGRPTDTQYF. The V and J genes are TRBV27 and TRBJ2-3; D is uncertain. The CDR3 has 15 residues. Germline CDR1 MNHEY, CDR2 SMNVEV (reference sequence). V gave up 6 bases and J gave up 2 bases, with 15 bases separating them.

Turning to this clone: Other nucleotide sequences in the sample specify the same CDR3. This rearrangement joins TRBV5-1 to TRBJ2-5; 9 bases match TRBD1. Germline V gene sequence: CDR1 SGHRS, CDR2 YFSETQ. The CDR3 has 14 amino acids. Trimming cost V 4 bases and J 2 bases; bases outside gene matches: 3. The CDR3 sequence is CASSVGQGQETQYF. The CDR3 nucleotides read TGCGCCAGCAGCGTAGGACAGGGGCAAGAGACCCAGTACTTC. The whole variable domain, remainder taken from reference TRBV5-1 and TRBJ2-5, is KAGVTQTPRYLIKTRGQQVTLSCSPISGHRSVSWYQQTPGQGLQFLFEYFSETQRNKGNFPGRFSGRQFSNSRSEMNVSTLELGDSALYLCASSVGQGQETQYFGPGTRLLVL.

The gene calls are TRBV6-6 and TRBJ1-1; no reliable D call. The V end lost 0 bases, the J end lost 3 bases, and 11 bases lay between the germline ends. The CDR3 totals 15 residues. The germline CDR1 and CDR2 sequences are MNHNY and SVGAGI (reference sequence). For the CDR3, the DNA is TGTGCCAGCAGTTACTCAAAGGGAGCGGACACTGAAGCTTTCTTT. As protein: CASSYSKGADTEAFF.

This chain connects TRBV6-5 to TRBJ1-1, with 8 bases lining up with TRBD1. V was clipped by 5 bases and J by 4 bases; unmatched bases: 3. The germline V gene encodes CDR1 MNHEY and CDR2 SVGAGI. CDR3 size: 13 residues. This CDR3 reads CASSLTGGTEAFF. The DNA for the CDR3 is TGTGCCAGCAGTCTTACAGGGGGCACTGAAGCTTTCTTT.

The V gene is TRBV11-2, the J gene TRBJ2-7, with 10 bases lining up with TRBD2. The CDR3 length is 17 residues. The V and J ends lost 2 bases and 1 base, in that order; junction bases with no gene match: 8. Germline V gene sequence: CDR1 SGHAT, CDR2 FQNNGV. As DNA, the CDR3 is TGTGCCAGCAGCTTAACAACTAGCGGGGTACGTTCCTACGAGCAGTACTTC. Translating it yields CASSLTTSGVRSYEQYF.

The J gene is TRBJ1-1, the V gene TRBV6-6, with D possibly TRBD1 on 6 matching bases. The CDR3 contains 13 residues. The germline CDR1 and CDR2 sequences are MNHNY and SVGAGI (reference sequence). Trimming pared 5 bases from V and 6 bases from J, leaving 13 bases between. The CDR3 region has the DNA TGTGCCAGCAGTCGGGACACAAACGCTGAAGCTTTCTTT. This translates into CASSRDTNAEAFF.

The chain links TRBV19 to TRBJ2-7, with D tentatively TRBD2 (5 bases). This CDR3 contains 15 residues. Per the germline V gene, CDR1 is LNHDA and CDR2 is SQIVND (reference sequence). Trimming took 5 bases from V and 2 from J, leaving 16 bases between them. CDR3 sequence reads: CASSSQGGLAYEQYF. DNA of the CDR3: TGTGCCAGTAGTTCCCAAGGCGGGCTGGCCTACGAGCAGTACTTC.

This chain connects TRBV6-5 to TRBJ1-1; D is undetermined. The CDR3 is made up of 15 amino acids. Germline CDR1 MNHEY, CDR2 SVGAGI. V lost 4 bases to trimming and J lost 0 bases, with 12 bases between them. The CDR3 protein is CASSSSGNMNTEAFF. CDR3 sequence (DNA): TGTGCCAGCAGTTCGTCCGGGAATATGAACACTGAAGCTTTCTTT.

This chain uses TRBV30 with TRBJ1-6; 12 bases are a match to TRBD1. The CDR3 is 16 residues long. The junction had 14 bases not matched to a gene; V was cut back by 4 bases and J by 13 bases. Germline-derived CDR1 and CDR2 are GTSNPN and SVGIG (reference sequence). The CDR3 DNA is TGTGCCTGGAAGGCGGGACAGGGGGCCTCGGGTGGGCCCCTCCACTTT. Amino acids: CAWKAGQGASGGPLHF.

The chain joins TRBV30 to TRBJ1-6, with D unresolved. CDR1 is GTSNPN, CDR2 SVGIG, per germline (reference sequence). The CDR3 is made up of 14 amino acids. Trimming stripped 3 bases from V and 3 bases from J, with 9 bases between. The CDR3 bases are TGTGCCTGGAGCCCCGGAGGCTATAATTCACCCCTCCACTTT. Translating it yields CAWSPGGYNSPLHF.

The rearrangement joins TRBV23-1 to TRBJ2-5; D is perhaps TRBD2 (6 bases). TRBV23-1 has ORF status, its function being uncertain. V gave up 7 bases and J gave up 5 bases, with 11 bases separating them. CDR3 size: 12 residues. The chain's CDR3 is CASTTGRETQYF. The CDR3 DNA follows: TGCGCCAGCACCACGGGGAGGGAGACCCAGTACTTC.

The chain combines TRBV5-6 with TRBJ1-1; 8 bases line up with TRBD1. Germline trimming cut 4 bases from V and 5 bases from J; bases unmatched to any gene: 7. Germline values: CDR1 SGHDT, CDR2 YYEEEE. The CDR3 contains 14 residues. DNA for the CDR3: TGTGCCAGCAGCCAGACAGGGGTAGGGACTGAAGCTTTCTTT. Translation gives CASSQTGVGTEAFF.

The V gene is TRBV9, the J gene TRBJ2-2; possible D gene TRBD1, 6 bases. CDR1 and CDR2 from the germline V gene are SGDLS and YYNGEE. The CDR3 totals 15 residues. The V end lost 2 bases, the J end lost 3 bases, and 11 bases lay between the germline ends. CDR3 nucleotide sequence: TGTGCCAGCAGCGTCGGGCACAGGGACACCGGGGAGCTGTTTTTT. Its protein is CASSVGHRDTGELFF.

This chain uses TRBV25-1 with TRBJ1-5; weak D call: TRBD1 (6 bases). The CDR3 contains 14 residues. From germline, CDR1 is MGHDK and CDR2 SYGVNS. Between the trimmed V and J ends, which lost 1 base and 5 bases, there was a span of 9 bases. The CDR3 here is CASSESGVYQPQHF. The CDR3, as DNA: TGTGCCAGCAGTGAATCAGGGGTTTATCAGCCCCAGCATTTT.

The chain links TRBV9 to TRBJ1-1; maybe TRBD1 (5 bases). The ends were cut back, 4 bases at V and 0 bases at J, with 7 bases in the middle. The germline CDR1 and CDR2 sequences are SGDLS and YYNGEE. The CDR3 is 13 amino acids. The CDR3 loop is CASSQTVNTEAFF. The CDR3 DNA sequence: TGTGCCAGCAGCCAGACAGTGAACACTGAAGCTTTCTTT. Variable domain in full (rest from reference TRBV9 and TRBJ1-1): DSGVTQTPKHLITATGQRVTLRCSPRSGDLSVYWYQQSLDQGLQFLIQYYNGEERAKGNILERFSAQQFPDLHSELNLSSLELGDSALYFCASSQTVNTEAFFGQGTRLTVV.

The chain joins TRBV5-6 to TRBJ1-1; a possible D gene is TRBD1 (5 bases). Trimming took 1 base from V and 1 from J, leaving 11 bases between them. The CDR3 sequence is 15 residues long. The V gene's germline CDR1 is SGHDT and CDR2 YYEEEE. The CDR3 region has the DNA TGTGCCAGCAGCTTGTTTCTCGACAGGAACACTGAAGCTTTCTTT. Translating gives CASSLFLDRNTEAFF.

V usage is TRBV9 and J usage is TRBJ2-3, with 8 bases aligning to TRBD2. The CDR3 contains 19 residues. The germline V gene has CDR1 SGDLS and CDR2 YYNGEE. J lost 3 bases, V lost 3 bases, and 18 bases had no gene match. CDR3 nucleotide sequence: TGTGCCAGCAGCGCCTTTAGGTTTAGCGGGGAGGCTTTGACAGATACGCAGTATTTT. Protein sequence: CASSAFRFSGEALTDTQYF.

The chain couples TRBV30 to TRBJ1-4, with TRBD1 matching 7 bases. Germline CDR1 and CDR2: GTSNPN and SVGIG (reference sequence). The ends lost 1 base at V and 2 bases at J; junction bases unmatched: 1. The CDR3 has 14 residues. CDR3 amino acids: CAWSGQGTNEKLFF. CDR3 bases: TGTGCCTGGAGTGGACAGGGTACTAATGAAAAACTGTTTTTT.

This chain links TRBV19 with TRBJ1-1, with 7 bases that match TRBD1. Germline assignment: CDR1 LNHDA and CDR2 SQIVND (reference sequence). The ends lost 1 base at V and 1 base at J; junction bases unmatched: 15. The CDR3 extends over 19 amino acids. CDR3 nucleotides: TGTGCCAGTAGTATAGGCAACCCAGGGGGGATCTACACGAACACTGAAGCTTTCTTT. It encodes CASSIGNPGGIYTNTEAFF. The variable domain in full, with the rest retrieved from reference TRBV19 and TRBJ1-1, is DGGITQSPKYLFRKEGQNVTLSCEQNLNHDAMYWYRQDPGQGLRLIYYSQIVNDFQKGDIAEGYSVSREKKESFPLTVTSAQKNPTAFYLCASSIGNPGGIYTNTEAFFGQGTRLTVV.

This clone has more than one count but fewer than ten. This chain connects TRBV30 to TRBJ1-3, with D uncertain. The V gene's germline CDR1 is GTSNPN and CDR2 SVGIG (reference sequence). V lost 0 bases and J 7 bases, leaving 10 bases between the germline ends. The CDR3 has 13 amino acids. The CDR3 loop reads CAWSVGSLNTIYF. The CDR3 DNA reads as TGTGCCTGGAGTGTTGGCAGTTTGAACACCATATATTTT.

The chain has TRBV4-2 and TRBJ1-2, with TRBD1 identical over 9 bases. After removal of 7 bases from V and 8 bases from J, the junction contained 11 bases not matched to a gene. Germline CDR1 is LGHNA and CDR2 is YNFKEQ. This CDR3 is built from 14 residues. CDR3 coding DNA: TGTGCCAGCACCCTACAGGGGGCCTCGAGGGGCTACACCTTC. Translating it yields CASTLQGASRGYTF.